The sample holds one count of the clone carrying this T cell receptor beta chain. Produced via immunoSEQ multiplex PCR; TCRdb's table is partial and in-frame only. This sample has roughly 160,000 clones, with approximately 80% found just once. The data stem from a study of blood T cell repertoires in COVID-19. Assignment of participants to cohorts was predicated upon participant-reported clinical history. This clonotype was sampled from an older woman who had recovered from COVID-19. The source material was PBMCs or T cells enriched from blood (not recorded which).

The CDR3 is CAWSVAQGRSYGYTF. The CDR3 DNA reads as TGTGCCTGGAGTGTGGCGCAGGGGCGATCCTATGGCTACACCTTC. The chain employs TRBV30 and TRBJ1-2; D perhaps matches TRBD1 (6 bases). The V end lost 0 bases, the J end lost 4 bases, and 15 bases lay between the germline ends. The germline V gene has CDR1 GTSNPN and CDR2 SVGIG (reference sequence). The CDR3 sequence is 15 residues long.